One and the same sample provided the 23 T cell receptor beta chains below, sequenced in a study of OX40 agonist ivuxolimab in advanced cancers. The repertoire was sequenced with immunoSEQ multiplex PCR; TCRdb's copy has only in-frame clones and lacks some. The sample contains around 110,000 clones, approximately 90% of which appear only once. The starting material was CD4+ or CD8+ T cells sorted from blood, obtained in a trial of the OX40 agonist ivuxolimab. Receptors were obtained from an adult with an advanced solid tumor such as melanoma, head and neck, liver or kidney cancer.

The J gene is TRBJ2-2, the V gene TRBV27; D not resolved. Trimming took 4 bases from V and 5 from J, leaving 8 bases between them. From germline, CDR1 is MNHEY and CDR2 SMNVEV (reference sequence). This CDR3 contains 13 residues. The CDR3 bases are TGTGCCAGCAGTTATCAGAAGACCGGGGAGCTGTTTTTT. It codes for CASSYQKTGELFF.

The chain recombines TRBV4-3 with TRBJ2-5; D may be TRBD2 (6 bases). V was cut by 0 bases and J by 5 bases, with 16 bases left in between. The CDR3 sequence is 16 residues long. CDR1 and CDR2 from the germline V gene are LGHNA and YSLEER. CDR3 protein: CASSQDKSLGRETQYF. CDR3 DNA: TGCGCCAGCAGCCAAGATAAAAGTTTAGGGAGGGAGACCCAGTACTTC.

V and J are TRBV7-9 and TRBJ2-5, with 7 bases lining up with TRBD2. CDR3 length: 13 residues. J was trimmed by 5 bases and V by 3 bases; bases with no gene match: 3. From germline, CDR1 is SEHNR and CDR2 FQNEAQ (reference sequence). CDR3 nucleotide sequence: TGTGCCAGCAGCTTTATGGGGGGGGAGACCCAGTACTTC. Translated, it gives CASSFMGGETQYF. The entire variable domain, with the rest obtained from reference TRBV7-9 and TRBJ2-5, is as follows: DTGVSQNPRHKITKRGQNVTFRCDPISEHNRLYWYRQTLGQGPEFLTYFQNEAQLEKSRLLSDRFSAERPKGSFSTLEIQRTEQGDSAMYLCASSFMGGETQYFGPGTRLLVL.

The genes are TRBV27 and TRBJ1-2; D remains unclear. Looked up from germline, CDR1 is MNHEY and CDR2 is SMNVEV (reference sequence). The CDR3 sequence is 13 residues long. Between the trimmed V and J ends, which lost 0 bases and 8 bases, there was a span of 10 bases. CDR3 sequence (DNA): TGTGCCAGCAGTTTATCAGGGTTGGCCGGCTACACCTTC. Its protein product is CASSLSGLAGYTF.

The chain uses TRBV6-5 and TRBJ2-3, with TRBD2 identical over 8 bases. V shed 2 bases and J 4 bases; nucleotides not matched to a gene: 8. The CDR3 contains 16 residues. The germline V gene encodes CDR1 MNHEY and CDR2 SVGAGI. The CDR3 reads CASSYTRGGVADTQYF. The CDR3 nucleotides are TGTGCCAGCAGTTACACCCGGGGGGGCGTCGCAGATACGCAGTATTTT.

V and J are TRBV15 and TRBJ2-5, with D possibly being TRBD2 (5 bases). V gave up 7 bases and J gave up 5 bases, with 20 bases separating them. Germline loops: CDR1 LNHNV, CDR2 YYDKDF (reference sequence). The CDR3 totals 15 residues. The CDR3 nucleotides are TGTGCCACCACGGCGGCCCGTCGGGATTCGGAGACCCAGTACTTC. The encoded protein is CATTAARRDSETQYF.

The chain links TRBV6-5 to TRBJ1-6; D remains unclear. Between the trimmed V and J ends, which lost 2 bases and 3 bases, there was a span of 5 bases. This CDR3 has 14 amino acids. Germline CDR1 and CDR2: MNHEY and SVGAGI. For the CDR3, the DNA is TGTGCCAGCAGTTACGAGTACTATAATTCACCCCTCCACTTT. Translating it yields CASSYEYYNSPLHF.

This chain uses TRBV25-1 with TRBJ2-5; D is unresolved. The CDR3 has 11 residues. V was clipped by 2 bases and J by 4 bases, with 2 bases between them. The germline V gene has CDR1 MGHDK and CDR2 SYGVNS. CDR3: CASSETETQYF. The CDR3 nucleotides read TGTGCCAGCAGTGAAACAGAGACCCAGTACTTC.

The J gene is TRBJ2-7, the V gene TRBV27; D not certain. Deletions cut 3 bases from V and 3 bases from J, with 6 bases between. The CDR3 length is 12 residues. The germline V gene has CDR1 MNHEY and CDR2 SMNVEV (reference sequence). CDR3 region: CASSLGHYEQYF. The CDR3, as DNA: TGTGCCAGCAGTTTGGGCCACTACGAGCAGTACTTC.

The genes are TRBV19 and TRBJ2-2; 7 bases are shared with TRBD1. The V and J ends lost 4 bases and 5 bases, in that order; junction bases with no gene match: 7. Per germline, CDR1 LNHDA and CDR2 SQIVND (reference sequence). The CDR3 loop spans 15 amino acids. The CDR3 DNA reads TGTGCCAGTAGTAGCACGACAGGGTTAACCGGGGAGCTGTTTTTT. Its translation is CASSSTTGLTGELFF.

V gene TRBV7-9 combines with J gene TRBJ1-5, with D perhaps matching TRBD1 (6 bases). V lost 0 bases and J 12 bases, leaving 9 bases between the germline ends. The CDR3 consists of 12 residues. The germline V gene encodes CDR1 SEHNR and CDR2 FQNEAQ (reference sequence). This chain's CDR3 is CASSLAAGDQHF. CDR3 coding DNA: TGTGCCAGCAGCTTAGCGGCAGGGGACCAGCATTTT.

The chain combines TRBV6-9 with TRBJ1-2; D call uncertain. Germline CDR1 and CDR2: MNHGY and SVAAGI. CDR3 length: 11 amino acids. V dropped 5 bases and J dropped 4 bases, with 5 bases sitting between them. The CDR3 is CASSRTYGYTF. The CDR3, as DNA: TGTGCCAGCAGTCGGACCTATGGCTACACCTTC.

The J gene is TRBJ2-2, the V gene TRBV28; 13 nucleotides line up with TRBD2. Unmatched junction bases numbered 8, after V lost 6 bases and J lost 4 bases. Germline loops: CDR1 MDHEN, CDR2 SYDVKM. This CDR3 region has 17 residues. CDR3 amino acids: CASSWGLAGSSTGELFF. The CDR3 DNA follows: TGTGCCAGCAGCTGGGGACTAGCGGGGTCGAGCACCGGGGAGCTGTTTTTT.

This clone was counted only a few times. CDR3 DNA: TGTGCCAGCAGCTTATTGGCGGAGGGGGCCTATGGCTACACCTTC. This codes for CASSLLAEGAYGYTF. The chain carries TRBV7-2 and TRBJ1-2, with 7 nucleotides matching TRBD1. V lost 2 bases to trimming and J lost 4 bases; unmatched junction nucleotides: 7. The CDR3 has 15 residues. Per germline, CDR1 SGHTA and CDR2 FQGNSA.

The chain has TRBV10-3 and TRBJ1-5; maybe TRBD1 (6 bases). CDR1 and CDR2 (germline): ENHRY, SYGVKD. The V gene lost 0 bases and the J gene lost 7 bases, with 16 bases spanning the gap. This CDR3 spans 16 amino acids. The CDR3 loop reads CAISESGRGGGQPQHF. The CDR3 bases are TGTGCCATCAGTGAGTCGGGCAGGGGAGGTGGACAGCCCCAGCATTTT.

The V call is TRBV9, the J call TRBJ2-3; 9 bases match TRBD1. V shed 3 bases, J shed 4 bases, and the junction held 6 bases outside the gene matches. Germline CDR1 is SGDLS and CDR2 is YYNGEE. CDR3 length: 15 amino acids. The CDR3 region has the DNA TGTGCCAGCAGCGCTTGGACAGGGGAGGCAGATACGCAGTATTTT. Translation: CASSAWTGEADTQYF.

The chain couples TRBV30 to TRBJ2-4; D uncertain. Germline lookup yields CDR1 GTSNPN and CDR2 SVGIG (reference sequence). Trimming stripped 3 bases from V and 0 bases from J, with 6 bases between. This CDR3 spans 13 amino acids. The CDR3 here is CAWSGPAKNIQYF. CDR3 nucleotides: TGTGCCTGGAGCGGGCCAGCCAAAAACATTCAGTACTTC.

The chain links TRBV30 to TRBJ1-1; D unresolved. Germline V lookup: CDR1 GTSNPN, CDR2 SVGIG (reference sequence). The V and J ends lost 4 bases and 0 bases respectively, with 15 bases between them. This CDR3 region has 15 residues. CDR3 region: CAWTPPGSLNTEAFF. The CDR3 DNA reads TGTGCCTGGACCCCCCCGGGTAGTTTGAACACTGAAGCTTTCTTT.

V usage is TRBV7-6 and J usage is TRBJ2-7, with D perhaps matching TRBD2 (5 bases). CDR3 size: 18 residues. The germline V gene encodes CDR1 SGHVS and CDR2 FNYEAQ. V was trimmed by 5 bases and J by 2 bases, leaving 25 bases between them. The CDR3 DNA is TGTGCCAGCAGCCTAAAGGGCGGGCCCCGGGTGATTCCCTACGAGCAGTACTTC. Encoded protein: CASSLKGGPRVIPYEQYF.

V is TRBV7-9 and J is TRBJ2-7; 7 positions agree with TRBD1. This CDR3 spans 12 amino acids. CDR1 is SEHNR and CDR2 is FQNEAQ in the germline V gene (reference sequence). V gave up 5 bases and J gave up 6 bases; unmatched junction bases: 4. The CDR3, as DNA: TGTGCCAGCAGCCAGGGGGTGGGCGAGCAGTACTTC. This sequence encodes CASSQGVGEQYF.

V and J are TRBV28 and TRBJ1-6; D remains unclear. V dropped 6 bases and J dropped 0 bases, with 12 bases sitting between them. Per the germline V gene, CDR1 is MDHEN and CDR2 is SYDVKM. This CDR3 spans 16 amino acids. The CDR3 bases are TGTGCCAGCAGACCTTCGGGGAGCTCCTATAATTCACCCCTCCACTTT. The encoded protein is CASRPSGSSYNSPLHF.

This chain links TRBV11-3 with TRBJ1-2; D is unresolved. There are 12 residues in the CDR3. The germline V gene encodes CDR1 SGHNT and CDR2 YENEEA. V was clipped by 0 bases and J by 8 bases, with 7 bases between them. The CDR3 DNA reads TGTGCCAGCAGCTTAGATGCGGACGGCTACACCTTC. Encoded protein: CASSLDADGYTF.

The rearrangement joins TRBV28 to TRBJ2-2; TRBD2 matches 7 bases. The CDR3 consists of 15 residues. V lost 4 bases and J lost 7; bases outside the gene matches: 9. Germline CDR1 and CDR2: MDHEN and SYDVKM. CDR3 DNA: TGTGCCAGCAGTTACGAGCGGGGCTGGGTCGGGGAGCTGTTTTTT. This codes for CASSYERGWVGELFF.